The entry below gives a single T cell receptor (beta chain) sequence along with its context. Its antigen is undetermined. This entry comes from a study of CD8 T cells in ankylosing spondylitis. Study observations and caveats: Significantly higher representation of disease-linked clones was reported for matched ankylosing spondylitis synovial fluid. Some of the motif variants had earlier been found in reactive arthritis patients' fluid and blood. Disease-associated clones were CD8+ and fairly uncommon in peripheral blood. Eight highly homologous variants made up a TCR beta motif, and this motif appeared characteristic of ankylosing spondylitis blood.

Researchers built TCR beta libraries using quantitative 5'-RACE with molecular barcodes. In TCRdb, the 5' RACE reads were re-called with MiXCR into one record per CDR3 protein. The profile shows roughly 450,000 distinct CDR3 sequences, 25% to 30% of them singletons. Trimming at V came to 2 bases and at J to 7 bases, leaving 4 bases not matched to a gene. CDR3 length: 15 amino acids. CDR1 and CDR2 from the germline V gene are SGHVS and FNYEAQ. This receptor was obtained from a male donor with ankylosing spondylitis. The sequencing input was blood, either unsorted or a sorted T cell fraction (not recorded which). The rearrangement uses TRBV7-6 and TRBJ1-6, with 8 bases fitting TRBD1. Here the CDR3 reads CASSLQGARNSPLHF. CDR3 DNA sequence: TGTGCCAGCAGCTTACAGGGGGCGAGGAATTCACCCCTCCACTTT.